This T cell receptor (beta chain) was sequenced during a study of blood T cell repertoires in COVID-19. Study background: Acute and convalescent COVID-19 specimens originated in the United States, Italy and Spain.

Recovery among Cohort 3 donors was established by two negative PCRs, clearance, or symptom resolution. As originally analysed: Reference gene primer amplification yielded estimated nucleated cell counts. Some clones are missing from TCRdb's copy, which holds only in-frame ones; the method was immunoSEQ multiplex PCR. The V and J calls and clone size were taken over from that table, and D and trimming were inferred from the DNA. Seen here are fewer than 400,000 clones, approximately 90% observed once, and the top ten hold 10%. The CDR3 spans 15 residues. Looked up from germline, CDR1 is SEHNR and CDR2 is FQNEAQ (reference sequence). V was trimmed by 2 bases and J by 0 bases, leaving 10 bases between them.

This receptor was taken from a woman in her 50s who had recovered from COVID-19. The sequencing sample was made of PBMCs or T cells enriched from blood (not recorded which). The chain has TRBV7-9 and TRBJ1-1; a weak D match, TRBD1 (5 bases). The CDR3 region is CASSLSSQVNTEAFF. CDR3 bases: TGTGCCAGCAGCTTAAGCTCACAGGTGAACACTGAAGCTTTCTTT.